This T cell receptor (beta chain) was captured in a study of T cells after yellow fever vaccination. Study details: Researchers used SMART-Seq v4 Ultra Low Input to prepare fractions that had low cell numbers.

General study points: Primary-vaccination clones mostly resurfaced post-booster (96% CD4, roughly 87% CD8). A minor fraction of clonotypes spanned both CD4 and CD8 compartments.

For this clonotype: Its specificity is not known.

Germline CDR1 LGHDT, CDR2 YNNKEL (reference sequence). The CDR3 is 15 residues long. The germline V and J ends were trimmed by 4 bases and 2 bases, with 14 bases remaining between them. UMIs were added to TCR cDNA along with a universal primer site when it was made by 5'RACE template switching. TCRdb reprocessed the 5' RACE reads via MiXCR and lists one record per CDR3 protein. The table lists a few hundred thousand distinct CDR3 sequences, 7.5% to 9% of them singletons. The TCR sequence derives from a man between 18 and 35 years old who received the YFV17D yellow fever vaccine. This material consisted of CD4+ T cells sorted from PBMCs, taken 5 days after the yellow fever booster vaccination. The chain is built from TRBV3-1 and TRBJ2-5, with D possibly being TRBD1 (5 bases). CDR3 sequence: CASSRTSDKQETQYF. DNA for the CDR3: TGTGCCAGCAGCCGGACCTCGGACAAGCAAGAGACCCAGTACTTC.